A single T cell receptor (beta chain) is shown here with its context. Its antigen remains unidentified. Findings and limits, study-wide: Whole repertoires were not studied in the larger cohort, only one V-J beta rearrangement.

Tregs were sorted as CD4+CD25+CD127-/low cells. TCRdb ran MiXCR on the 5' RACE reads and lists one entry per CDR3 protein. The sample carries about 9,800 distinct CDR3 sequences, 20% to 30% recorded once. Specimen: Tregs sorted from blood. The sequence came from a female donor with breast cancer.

The CDR3 DNA reads as TGCAGCGTTGCGAGCGGGAGGGCCCGTACGCAGTATTTT. Translating it yields CSVASGRARTQYF. The V call is TRBV29-1, the J call TRBJ2-3, with 10 positions matching TRBD2. Germline lookup yields CDR1 SQVTM and CDR2 ANQGSEA. The V gene end was trimmed by 4 bases and the J gene end by 8 bases; junction bases not matched to a gene: 6. This CDR3 contains 13 residues.